Each of the 17 T cell receptor beta chains below was sequenced from the same sample in a study of early T cells in non-severe SARS-CoV-2 infection. TCRdb re-analysed the 5' RACE reads in MiXCR, keeping a single row per CDR3 protein. Found here are tens of thousands of distinct CDR3 sequences, about 14% of them singletons; the top ten hold around 3.7%. This material consisted of whole blood, taken at baseline. Receptors originate from an adult who was a healthcare worker with PCR-confirmed SARS-CoV-2 infection or an uninfected control (not recorded which).

This clonotype came up a few times. This CDR3 is CASTRGGASGANVLTF. CDR3 coding DNA: TGTGCCAGTACCCGCGGGGGAGCGTCTGGGGCCAACGTCCTGACTTTC. V is TRBV19 and J is TRBJ2-6, with TRBD2 matching 7 bases. Germline V CDR1 and CDR2: LNHDA, SQIVND (reference sequence). J lost 1 base, V lost 7 bases, and 7 bases had no gene match. This CDR3 has 16 residues.

This clonotype has a count of ten or more. The gene calls are TRBV6-1 and TRBJ1-1; 7 bases are a match to TRBD1. V dropped 7 bases and J dropped 4; count of bases not matched to a gene: 9. Germline V gives CDR1 MNHNS, CDR2 SASEGT. The length of the CDR3 is 14 residues. This CDR3 is CASMLGQLVTEAFF. DNA for the CDR3: TGTGCCAGCATGCTGGGACAGCTAGTCACTGAAGCTTTCTTT.

V usage is TRBV7-8 and J usage is TRBJ2-1; D ambiguous. Trimming shortened V by 5 bases and J by 8 bases, and 10 bases separated the two germline ends. The length of the CDR3 is 12 residues. CDR1 and CDR2 (germline): SGHVS, FQNEAQ. The CDR3 DNA reads as TGTGCCAGCAGCCCCCTTGGCCATGAGCAGTTCTTC. It is translated as CASSPLGHEQFF.

Many counts were recorded for this clonotype. The chain couples TRBV20-1 to TRBJ2-3; 9 bases are a match to TRBD2. Germline V gene lookup returns CDR1 DFQATT and CDR2 SNEGSKA (reference sequence). The CDR3 consists of 15 residues. The V and J ends lost 0 bases and 2 bases, in that order; junction bases with no gene match: 3. CDR3 residues: CSARDTSGPTDTQYF. CDR3 nucleotides: TGCAGTGCTAGAGATACTAGCGGGCCCACAGATACGCAGTATTTT.

On this clonotype itself: The limits of the CDR3 on the DNA are not certain, so only TCRdb's listed CDR3 is given. The V and J genes are TRBV28 and TRBJ2-3; TRBD1, as called in the table, went unchecked against the DNA. Germline V CDR1 and CDR2: MDHEN, SYDVKM. 13 amino acids form the CDR3, both terminal residues included. This chain's CDR3 is CASSFGAGDTQYF.

The J gene is TRBJ2-7, the V gene TRBV9; unclear D gene. This CDR3 is built from 15 residues. Germline CDR1 is SGDLS and CDR2 is YYNGEE. Trimming removed 0 bases from V and 1 base from J, with 11 bases in between. This CDR3 is CASSVGDMGSYEQYF. As DNA, the CDR3 is TGTGCCAGCAGCGTAGGAGATATGGGGTCCTACGAGCAGTACTTC. The variable domain in full, with the rest retrieved from reference TRBV9 and TRBJ2-7, is DSGVTQTPKHLITATGQRVTLRCSPRSGDLSVYWYQQSLDQGLQFLIQYYNGEERAKGNILERFSAQQFPDLHSELNLSSLELGDSALYFCASSVGDMGSYEQYFGPGTRLTVT.

The chain couples TRBV18 to TRBJ1-5, with unresolved D. This CDR3 has 17 amino acids. V gave up 3 bases and J gave up 7 bases, with 22 bases separating them. Germline V gene lookup returns CDR1 KGHSH and CDR2 LQKENI. The DNA of the CDR3 is TGTGCCAGCTCACCCCCGGGATCGGGGTCCTCCTCGCAGCCCCAGCATTTT. Encoded protein: CASSPPGSGSSSQPQHF.

The chain recombines TRBV11-2 with TRBJ1-1; D not resolved. V lost 6 bases, J lost 6 bases, and 17 bases lay in between. This CDR3 comprises 14 residues. The V gene's germline CDR1 is SGHAT and CDR2 FQNNGV. DNA for the CDR3: TGTGCCAGCAGTCTCGGACGGGAGAGCGCTGAAGCTTTCTTT. This sequence encodes CASSLGRESAEAFF.

This clonotype was recorded a few times. The chain recombines TRBV18 with TRBJ2-1, with 11 nucleotides matching TRBD2. The germline CDR1 and CDR2 sequences are KGHSH and LQKENI. The CDR3 is 17 residues long. V lost 2 bases and J lost 8; bases outside the gene matches: 11. CDR3 DNA sequence: TGTGCCAGCTCACCAAACCTGGTAGCGGGAGGGGGCGATGAGCAGTTCTTC. Protein sequence: CASSPNLVAGGGDEQFF.

This clonotype was observed many times. This chain joins TRBV5-6 and TRBJ1-1, with unresolved D. Germline V gives CDR1 SGHDT, CDR2 YYEEEE. Trimming took 0 bases from V and 3 from J, leaving 3 bases between them. CDR3 length equals 12 residues. In DNA, the CDR3 is TGTGCCAGCAGCTTGGCAGACACTGAAGCTTTCTTT. Its translation is CASSLADTEAFF.

The rearrangement uses TRBV28 and TRBJ1-1; D not certain. Trimming stripped 4 bases from V and 4 bases from J, with 13 bases between. The germline V gene has CDR1 MDHEN and CDR2 SYDVKM. The CDR3 loop spans 14 amino acids. The DNA for the CDR3 is TGTGCCAGCAGTTCCACAGTATTGGGCACTGAAGCTTTCTTT. Translating gives CASSSTVLGTEAFF. Full variable domain (outside the CDR3, taken from reference TRBV28 and TRBJ1-1): DVKVTQSSRYLVKRTGEKVFLECVQDMDHENMFWYRQDPGLGLRLIYFSYDVKMKEKGDIPEGYSVSREKKERFSLILESASTNQTSMYLCASSSTVLGTEAFFGQGTRLTVV.

This clonotype has a handful of counts. V and J are TRBV4-2 and TRBJ2-7; unclear D gene. V was trimmed by 1 base and J by 1 base, leaving 14 bases between them. The CDR3 has 16 residues. Germline CDR1 reads LGHNA; CDR2 reads YNFKEQ. CDR3 nucleotide sequence: TGTGCCAGCAGCCAAGGAGAAAGAGCCTTGTCCTACGAGCAGTACTTC. It translates to CASSQGERALSYEQYF.

The chain links TRBV20-1 to TRBJ2-3; the D gene is possibly TRBD2 (5 bases). The CDR3 totals 14 residues. Trimming left V 6 bases short and J 2 bases short, with 15 bases between. The germline CDR1 and CDR2 sequences are DFQATT and SNEGSKA (reference sequence). The CDR3 nucleotides read TGCAGTGCCTGTGCGCGAGGGAACACAGATACGCAGTATTTT. The encoded protein is CSACARGNTDTQYF.

This clonotype is classed as medium-sized (0.01 to 0.1%). The J gene is TRBJ2-1, the V gene TRBV24-1; D is unresolved. CDR1 is KGHDR, CDR2 SFDVKD, per germline. V lost 4 bases and J lost 5, with 14 bases in between. CDR3 length equals 15 residues. The CDR3 loop is CATSDYASGHNEQFF. The CDR3 DNA sequence: TGTGCCACCAGTGACTACGCCTCTGGGCACAATGAGCAGTTCTTC.

The genes are TRBV6-4 and TRBJ2-1, with 11 bases identical to TRBD2. The CDR3 consists of 15 residues. V was pared by 6 bases and J by 5 bases, with 6 bases of the junction left unmatched. Germline assignment: CDR1 MRHNA and CDR2 SNTAGT. This chain's CDR3 is CASSRLAGQNNEQFF. CDR3 DNA sequence: TGTGCCAGCAGCAGACTAGCGGGACAAAACAATGAGCAGTTCTTC.

The chain employs TRBV6-6 and TRBJ2-7, with D unclear. The CDR3 spans 11 residues. The germline V gene encodes CDR1 MNHNY and CDR2 SVGAGI (reference sequence). Trimming shortened V by 0 bases and J by 6 bases, and 3 bases separated the two germline ends. The CDR3 DNA is TGTGCCAGCAGTTACTCGGGCGAGCAGTACTTC. Amino acid sequence: CASSYSGEQYF.

The rearrangement links TRBV7-8 to TRBJ2-1; 8 nucleotides align to TRBD2. CDR3 length: 15 amino acids. Germline V gene lookup returns CDR1 SGHVS and CDR2 FQNEAQ. V gave up 2 bases and J gave up 6 bases; unmatched junction bases: 6. The CDR3 DNA sequence: TGTGCCAGCAGCTTAAAAGCGGGAGCGTCCAATGAGCAGTTCTTC. The encoded protein is CASSLKAGASNEQFF.